This TCR beta chain emerged from a study of human T cells and chemical hapten exposure. Study information: All patients underwent weekly scalp dosing with diphenylcyclopropenone for the full approximately 23-week study. Findings of the study overall: Expanded TCR counts at PT1 were positively correlated with the patch test score. Alopecia in the donors means their immune response may deviate from healthy people's.

Germline V gene lookup returns CDR1 MNHNY and CDR2 SVGAGI (reference sequence). V was clipped by 0 bases and J by 12 bases, with 9 bases between them. The CDR3 is 13 amino acids. Time point: patch test 3, about 24 weeks after DPC sensitization. Treatment here: therapeutic diphenylcyclopropenone sensitization with weekly scalp DPC. To note about this clonotype: The antigen is unknown.

Original methodology: Between about 23,224 and 700,000 TCRs appeared in each sample, and the median stood at about 100,000. One entry per CDR3 protein, called by TCRdb with MiXCR from the RACE reads. TCRdb's processing, not the authors', yielded these V and J calls. The sample lists roughly 100,000 distinct CDR3 sequences; less than 40% were seen once. The chain links TRBV6-6 to TRBJ1-6; tentative D call: TRBD1 (5 bases). The source was whole blood, collected in connection with sensitization to the hapten diphenylcyclopropenone (DPC). This TCR came from a man in his forties with alopecia areata. Some clones in this sample may be carry-over from other donors' samples. The CDR3 here is CASSYSQVQPLHF. The CDR3 nucleotides are TGTGCCAGCAGTTACTCACAGGTTCAACCCCTCCACTTT.